The rows below give T cell receptor beta chains drawn from one sample of a study of Graves' ophthalmopathy and Graves' hyperthyroidism. MiXCR, applied by TCRdb to the multiplex PCR reads, yields one record per CDR3 protein. This table has around 590,000 distinct CDR3 sequences, under 40% appearing once. Sequencing was performed on peripheral blood or thyroid tissue (not recorded which). These receptors all come from an adult man with Graves' hyperthyroidism. The CDR3 runs from the conserved cysteine through the conserved F or W. The order of the fields is D gene, J gene, clone size, V gene, CDR3 protein, CDR3 DNA. The D gene is left open where the match is weak. A clone size is listed for some rows: how often the clone was seen (once, few, many), or a class if it is expanded.

D: .; J: TRBJ1-5; size: .; V: TRBV28; CDR3: CASSPSPTRPQHF; DNA: TGTGCCAGCAGTCCATCCCCGACTCGGCCCCAGCATTTT
D: TRBD1; J: TRBJ2-2; size: many; V: TRBV2; CDR3: CASSGWDSARLVAGELFF; DNA: TGTGCCAGCAGTGGATGGGACAGCGCCCGGTTGGTAGCCGGGGAGCTGTTTTTT
D: .; J: TRBJ2-2; size: many; V: TRBV29-1; CDR3: CSVGRLADTGELFF; DNA: TGCAGCGTTGGGCGGCTAGCCGACACCGGGGAGCTGTTTTTT
D: TRBD2; J: TRBJ2-6; size: .; V: TRBV7-8; CDR3: CASSSSGKSSGANVLTF; DNA: TGTGCCAGCAGCTCGAGCGGGAAGAGCTCTGGGGCCAACGTCCTGACTTTC
D: .; J: TRBJ2-7; size: many; V: TRBV5-6; CDR3: CTSSLVGYEQYF; DNA: TGTACCAGCAGCTTGGTCGGTTACGAGCAGTACTTC
D: .; J: TRBJ1-3; size: .; V: TRBV7-3; CDR3: CASTSGQGNTIYF; DNA: TGTGCCAGCACCAGCGGACAGGGAAACACCATATATTTT
D: TRBD1; J: TRBJ1-1; size: once; V: TRBV6-6; CDR3: CAGRTGFGTEAFF; DNA: TGTGCCGGCAGGACAGGGTTTGGCACTGAAGCTTTCTTT
D: .; J: TRBJ2-7; size: many; V: TRBV7-2; CDR3: CASSLRVEQYF; DNA: TGTGCCAGCAGCTTAAGGGTCGAGCAGTACTTC
D: TRBD1; J: TRBJ2-7; size: many; V: TRBV2; CDR3: CASSDIKGQTYEQYF; DNA: TGTGCCAGCAGTGATATTAAGGGACAGACCTACGAGCAGTACTTC
D: .; J: TRBJ2-5; size: many; V: TRBV29-1; CDR3: CSVDTSAGTETQYF; DNA: TGCAGCGTTGACACGTCAGCCGGGACGGAGACCCAGTACTTC
D: TRBD1; J: TRBJ1-3; size: many; V: TRBV12-3/TRBV12-4; CDR3: CASSRSTGDGNTIYF; DNA: TGTGCCAGCAGTCGGTCGACAGGGGATGGAAACACCATATATTTT
D: .; J: TRBJ1-5; size: .; V: TRBV19; CDR3: CASSIIGKNNQPQHF; DNA: TGTGCCAGTAGCATCATTGGGAAGAACAATCAGCCCCAGCATTTT
D: TRBD2; J: TRBJ2-7; size: few; V: TRBV7-9; CDR3: CASSRRLARGLLLEQYF; DNA: TGTGCCAGCAGCCGCAGACTAGCGCGGGGCCTATTGCTCGAGCAGTACTTC
D: .; J: TRBJ1-6; size: .; V: TRBV10-3; CDR3: CAISYGAGHNSPLHF; DNA: TGTGCCATCAGTTATGGGGCAGGGCACAATTCACCCCTCCACTTT
D: TRBD2; J: TRBJ2-2; size: many; V: TRBV24-1; CDR3: CATSDLTSGVNTGELFF; DNA: TGTGCCACCAGTGACTTGACTAGCGGGGTGAACACCGGGGAGCTGTTTTTT
D: .; J: TRBJ1-2; size: .; V: TRBV15; CDR3: CATSRPSGDLNYGYTF; DNA: TGTGCCACCAGCAGACCCTCAGGGGATCTAAACTATGGCTACACCTTC
D: .; J: TRBJ2-5; size: many; V: TRBV7-6; CDR3: CASSRAAGETQYF; DNA: TGTGCCAGCAGCAGAGCCGCCGGAGAGACCCAGTACTTC
D: .; J: TRBJ2-7; size: many; V: TRBV7-8; CDR3: CASSPPDRSYEQYF; DNA: TGTGCCAGCAGCCCCCCGGACAGATCCTACGAGCAGTACTTC
D: TRBD2; J: TRBJ2-7; size: .; V: TRBV7-9; CDR3: CASSLGGSYTGELYF; DNA: TGTGCCAGCAGCTTGGGAGGGAGCTATACCGGGGAGCTGTACTTC
D: .; J: TRBJ2-6; size: .; V: TRBV27; CDR3: CASASGANVLTF; DNA: TGTGCCAGCGCGTCTGGGGCCAACGTCCTGACTTTC
D: .; J: TRBJ2-3; size: few; V: TRBV20-1; CDR3: CSARKARHTDTQYF; DNA: TGCAGTGCTAGGAAGGCTAGGCACACAGATACGCAGTATTTT
D: .; J: TRBJ2-5; size: few; V: TRBV13; CDR3: CASSAIDRSKETQYF; DNA: TGTGCCAGCAGCGCAATCGACAGGAGCAAAGAGACCCAGTACTTC
D: TRBD2; J: TRBJ2-5; size: .; V: TRBV29-1; CDR3: CSVGPAGETQYF; DNA: TGCAGCGTTGGGCCAGCGGGGGAGACCCAGTACTTC
D: .; J: TRBJ1-1; size: .; V: TRBV12-3/TRBV12-4; CDR3: CSSSLMGSVGATSRAFF; DNA: TGTTCCAGCAGTTTAATGGGGAGCGTTGGGGCCACCAGTCGGGCTTTCTTT
D: TRBD2; J: TRBJ2-7; size: many; V: TRBV2; CDR3: CASGGGPYEQYF; DNA: TGTGCCAGCGGCGGGGGGCCCTACGAGCAGTACTTC
D: TRBD1; J: TRBJ1-5; size: few; V: TRBV19; CDR3: CASSKRGQGADSNQPQHF; DNA: TGTGCCAGTAGTAAGCGGGGACAGGGGGCAGATAGCAATCAGCCCCAGCATTTT
D: .; J: TRBJ1-2; size: many; V: TRBV20-1; CDR3: CSVPSGGTYGYTF; DNA: TGCAGTGTCCCCTCTGGGGGAACCTATGGCTACACCTTC